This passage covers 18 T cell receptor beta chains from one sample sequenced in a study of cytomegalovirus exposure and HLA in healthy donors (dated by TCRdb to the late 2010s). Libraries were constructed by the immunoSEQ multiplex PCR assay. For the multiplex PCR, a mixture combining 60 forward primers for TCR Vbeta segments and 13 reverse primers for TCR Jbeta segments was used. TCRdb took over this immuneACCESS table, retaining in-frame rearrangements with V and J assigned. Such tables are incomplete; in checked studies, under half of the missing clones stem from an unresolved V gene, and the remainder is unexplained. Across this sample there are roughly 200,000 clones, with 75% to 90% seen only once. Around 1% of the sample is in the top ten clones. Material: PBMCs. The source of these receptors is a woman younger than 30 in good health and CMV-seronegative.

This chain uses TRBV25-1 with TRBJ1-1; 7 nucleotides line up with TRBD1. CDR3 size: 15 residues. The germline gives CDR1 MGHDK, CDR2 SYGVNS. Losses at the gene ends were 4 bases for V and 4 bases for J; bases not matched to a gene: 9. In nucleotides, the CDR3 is TGTGCCAGCAGTGGTACCACAGGGGTTGGCACTGAAGCTTTCTTT. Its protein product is CASSGTTGVGTEAFF.

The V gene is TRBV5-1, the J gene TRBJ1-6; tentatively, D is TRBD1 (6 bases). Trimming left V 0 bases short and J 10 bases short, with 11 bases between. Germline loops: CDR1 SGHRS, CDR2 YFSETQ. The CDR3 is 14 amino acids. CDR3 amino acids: CASSLEQGPSPLHF. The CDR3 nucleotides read TGCGCCAGCAGCTTGGAACAGGGACCCTCACCCCTCCACTTT.

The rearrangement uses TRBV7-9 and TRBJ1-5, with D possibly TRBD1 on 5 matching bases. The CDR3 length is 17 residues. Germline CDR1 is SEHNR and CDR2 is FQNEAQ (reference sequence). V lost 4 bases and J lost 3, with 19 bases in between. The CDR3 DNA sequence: TGTGCCAGCAGCTCCACCGAATCTGACAGTTACAATCAGCCCCAGCATTTT. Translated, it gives CASSSTESDSYNQPQHF.

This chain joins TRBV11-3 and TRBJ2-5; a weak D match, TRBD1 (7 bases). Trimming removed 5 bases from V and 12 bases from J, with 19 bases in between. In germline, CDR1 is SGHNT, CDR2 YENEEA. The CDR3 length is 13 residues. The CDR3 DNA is TGTGCCAGCAGCCCGACATTCGGCAGGGGGGAGTACTTC. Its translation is CASSPTFGRGEYF.

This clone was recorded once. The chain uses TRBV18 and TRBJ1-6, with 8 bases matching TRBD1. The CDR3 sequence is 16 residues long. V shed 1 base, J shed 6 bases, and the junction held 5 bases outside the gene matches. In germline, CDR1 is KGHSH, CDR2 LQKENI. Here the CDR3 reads CASSPRSGGLNSPLHF. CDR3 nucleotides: TGTGCCAGCTCACCACGTTCAGGGGGCCTTAATTCACCCCTCCACTTT.

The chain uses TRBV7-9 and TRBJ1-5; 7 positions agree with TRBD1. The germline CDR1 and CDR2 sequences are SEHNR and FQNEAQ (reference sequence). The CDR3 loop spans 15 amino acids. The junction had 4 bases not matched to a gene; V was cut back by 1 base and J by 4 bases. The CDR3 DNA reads TGTGCCAGCAGCTTAGTTGGGACAGAGAATCAGCCCCAGCATTTT. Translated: CASSLVGTENQPQHF. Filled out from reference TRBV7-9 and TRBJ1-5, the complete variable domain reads DTGVSQNPRHKITKRGQNVTFRCDPISEHNRLYWYRQTLGQGPEFLTYFQNEAQLEKSRLLSDRFSAERPKGSFSTLEIQRTEQGDSAMYLCASSLVGTENQPQHFGDGTRLSIL.

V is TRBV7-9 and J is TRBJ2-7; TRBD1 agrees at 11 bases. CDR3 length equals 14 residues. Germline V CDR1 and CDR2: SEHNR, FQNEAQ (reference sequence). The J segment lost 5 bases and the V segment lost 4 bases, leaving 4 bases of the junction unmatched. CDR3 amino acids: CASSYGQGANEQYF. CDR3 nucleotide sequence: TGTGCCAGCAGCTACGGACAGGGGGCAAACGAGCAGTACTTC. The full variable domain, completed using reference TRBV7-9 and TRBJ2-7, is DTGVSQNPRHKITKRGQNVTFRCDPISEHNRLYWYRQTLGQGPEFLTYFQNEAQLEKSRLLSDRFSAERPKGSFSTLEIQRTEQGDSAMYLCASSYGQGANEQYFGPGTRLTVT.

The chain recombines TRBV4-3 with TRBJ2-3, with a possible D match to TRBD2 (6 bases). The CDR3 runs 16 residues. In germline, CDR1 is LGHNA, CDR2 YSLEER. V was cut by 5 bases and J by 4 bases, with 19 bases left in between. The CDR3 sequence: CASSNQATRESDTQYF. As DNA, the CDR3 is TGCGCCAGCAGCAATCAGGCGACTAGGGAATCAGATACGCAGTATTTT.

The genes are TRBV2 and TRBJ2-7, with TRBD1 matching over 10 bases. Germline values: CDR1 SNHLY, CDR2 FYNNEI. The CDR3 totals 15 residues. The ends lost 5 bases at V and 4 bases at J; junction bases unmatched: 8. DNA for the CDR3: TGTGCCAGCAGTTTGGACAGGGGGGGCTTTTACGAGCAGTACTTC. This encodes CASSLDRGGFYEQYF.

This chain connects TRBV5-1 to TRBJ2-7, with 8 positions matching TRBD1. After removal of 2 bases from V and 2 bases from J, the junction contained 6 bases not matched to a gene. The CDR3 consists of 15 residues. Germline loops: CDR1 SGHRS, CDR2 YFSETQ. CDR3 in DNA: TGCGCCAGCAGCTTACACTGGGACAGGCCCTACGAGCAGTACTTC. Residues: CASSLHWDRPYEQYF.

As DNA, the CDR3 is TGTGCCAGCAGCTTCCGCCAGGGGGCCTACGAGCAGTACTTC. This translates into CASSFRQGAYEQYF. The chain carries TRBV5-4 and TRBJ2-7, with TRBD1 matching over 7 bases. CDR3 size: 14 residues. The V gene end was trimmed by 2 bases and the J gene end by 2 bases; junction bases not matched to a gene: 4. In germline, CDR1 is SGHNT, CDR2 YYREEE (reference sequence).

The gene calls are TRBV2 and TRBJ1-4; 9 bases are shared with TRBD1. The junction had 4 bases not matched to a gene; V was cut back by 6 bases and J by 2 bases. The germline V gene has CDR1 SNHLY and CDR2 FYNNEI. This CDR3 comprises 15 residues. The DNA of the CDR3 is TGTGCCAGCAGGGACAGGGGCAGGACTAATGAAAAACTGTTTTTT. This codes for CASRDRGRTNEKLFF.

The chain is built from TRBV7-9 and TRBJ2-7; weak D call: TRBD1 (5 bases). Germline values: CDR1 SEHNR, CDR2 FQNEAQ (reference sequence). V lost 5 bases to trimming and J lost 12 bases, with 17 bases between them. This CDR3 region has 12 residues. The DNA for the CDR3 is TGTGCCAGCAGCCCGGACCAGGGCTATTGGTACTTC. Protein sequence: CASSPDQGYWYF. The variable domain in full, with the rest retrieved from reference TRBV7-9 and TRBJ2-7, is DTGVSQNPRHKITKRGQNVTFRCDPISEHNRLYWYRQTLGQGPEFLTYFQNEAQLEKSRLLSDRFSAERPKGSFSTLEIQRTEQGDSAMYLCASSPDQGYWYFGPGTRLTVT.

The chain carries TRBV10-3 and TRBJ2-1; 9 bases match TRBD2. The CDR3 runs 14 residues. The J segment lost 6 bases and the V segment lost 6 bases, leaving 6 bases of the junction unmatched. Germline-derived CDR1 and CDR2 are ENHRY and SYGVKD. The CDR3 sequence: CAISGVAGANEQFF. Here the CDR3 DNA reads TGTGCCATCAGCGGGGTAGCGGGAGCCAATGAGCAGTTCTTC.

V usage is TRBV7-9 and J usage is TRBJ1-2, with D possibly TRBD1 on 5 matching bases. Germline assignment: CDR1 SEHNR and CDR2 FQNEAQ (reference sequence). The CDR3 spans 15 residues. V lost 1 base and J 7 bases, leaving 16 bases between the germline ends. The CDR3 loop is CASSLEAGVGRGYTF. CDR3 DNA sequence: TGTGCCAGCAGCTTAGAGGCGGGGGTTGGTCGTGGCTACACCTTC.

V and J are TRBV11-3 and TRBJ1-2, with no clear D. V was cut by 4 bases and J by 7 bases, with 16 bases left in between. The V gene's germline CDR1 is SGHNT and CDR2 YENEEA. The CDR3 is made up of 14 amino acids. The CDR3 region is CASSSRGFSLGYTF. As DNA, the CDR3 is TGTGCCAGCAGCTCGAGAGGGTTCTCCCTTGGCTACACCTTC.

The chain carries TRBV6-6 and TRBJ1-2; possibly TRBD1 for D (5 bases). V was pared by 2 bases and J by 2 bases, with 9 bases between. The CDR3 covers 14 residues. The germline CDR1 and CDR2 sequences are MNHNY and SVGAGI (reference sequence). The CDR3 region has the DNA TGTGCCAGCAGTTACCCCGCAGGGAACTATGGCTACACCTTC. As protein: CASSYPAGNYGYTF.

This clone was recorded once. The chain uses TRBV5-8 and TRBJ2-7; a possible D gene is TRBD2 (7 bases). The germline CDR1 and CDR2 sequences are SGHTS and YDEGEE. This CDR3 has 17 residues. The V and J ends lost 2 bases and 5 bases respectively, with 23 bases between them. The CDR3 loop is CASSFAGGQRLSNEQYF. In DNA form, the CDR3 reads TGTGCCAGCAGCTTCGCCGGGGGGCAACGTTTGAGCAACGAGCAGTACTTC.